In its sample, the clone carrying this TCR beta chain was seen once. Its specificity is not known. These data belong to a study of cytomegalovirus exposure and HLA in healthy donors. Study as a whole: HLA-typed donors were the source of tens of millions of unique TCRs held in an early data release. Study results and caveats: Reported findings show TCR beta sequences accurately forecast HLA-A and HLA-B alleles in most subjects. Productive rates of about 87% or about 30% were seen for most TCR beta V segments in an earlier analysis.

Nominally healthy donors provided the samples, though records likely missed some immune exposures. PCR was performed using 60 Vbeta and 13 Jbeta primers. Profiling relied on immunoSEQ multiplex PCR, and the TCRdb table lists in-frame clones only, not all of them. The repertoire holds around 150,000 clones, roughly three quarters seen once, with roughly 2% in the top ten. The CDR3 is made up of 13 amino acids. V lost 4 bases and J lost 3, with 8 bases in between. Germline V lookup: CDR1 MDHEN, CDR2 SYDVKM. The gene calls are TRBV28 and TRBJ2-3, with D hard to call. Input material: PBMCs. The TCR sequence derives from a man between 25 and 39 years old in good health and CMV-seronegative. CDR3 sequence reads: CASSSRLTDTQYF. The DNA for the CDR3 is TGTGCCAGCAGTTCTAGGCTGACAGATACGCAGTATTTT.